This passage covers 32 T cell receptor beta chains from one sample sequenced in a study of beta chain features in type 1 diabetes. cDNA synthesis used the whole RNA isolate, giving expressed TCRB sequences. Only in-frame clones appear in the TCRdb table, and some are missing; sequencing was by immunoSEQ multiplex PCR. The data show over 100,000 clones, around 40% seen once. Input material: stem cell memory CD4+ T cells from blood. Receptors were obtained from a young woman in good health.

The chain employs TRBV2 and TRBJ2-1; 7 nucleotides line up with TRBD2. J lost 6 bases, V lost 7 bases, and 18 bases had no gene match. This CDR3 spans 17 amino acids. CDR1 is SNHLY and CDR2 is FYNNEI in the germline V gene. CDR3 in DNA: TGTGCCAGCATCGAGATTCGCTTTAAGCGGGACGGCAATGAGCAGTTCTTC. Its protein is CASIEIRFKRDGNEQFF.

The CDR3 DNA sequence: TGTGCCAGCAGCGTAGCTCCCAGAGGAGGGCCCCAGCATTTT. Translation: CASSVAPRGGPQHF. The chain joins TRBV9 to TRBJ1-5; D unclear. The CDR3 totals 14 residues. Trimming stripped 0 bases from V and 9 bases from J, with 13 bases between. CDR1 and CDR2 (germline): SGDLS, YYNGEE.

This chain links TRBV5-6 with TRBJ2-7; 9 positions agree with TRBD2. CDR1 is SGHDT, CDR2 YYEEEE, per germline. Losses at the gene ends were 5 bases for V and 4 bases for J; bases not matched to a gene: 13. The CDR3 loop spans 16 amino acids. The CDR3 bases are TGTGCCAGCAGGATAAAAAGGCTAGCGGGAAGGTACGAGCAGTACTTC. Translation: CASRIKRLAGRYEQYF.

V gene TRBV28 combines with J gene TRBJ2-1; D might be TRBD2 (6 bases). The CDR3 is 13 amino acids. The germline CDR1 and CDR2 sequences are MDHEN and SYDVKM. V was pared by 4 bases and J by 15 bases, with 19 bases between. The CDR3 region is CASSYPQAVGGFF. DNA for the CDR3: TGTGCCAGCAGTTACCCCCAGGCAGTGGGAGGGTTCTTC.

This clone was picked up a small number of times. The V call is TRBV6-6, the J call TRBJ2-1; TRBD2 matches 14 bases. This CDR3 comprises 14 residues. Germline CDR1 reads MNHNY; CDR2 reads SVGAGI (reference sequence). J gave up 10 bases and V 7 bases, and 6 bases lay outside the gene matches. This CDR3 is CASTRGLAGDEQFF. The CDR3 nucleotides are TGTGCCAGCACAAGGGGACTAGCGGGAGACGAGCAGTTCTTC.

This clone was seen more than once but under ten times. V and J are TRBV7-8 and TRBJ1-3; D gene unclear. V shed 4 bases and J shed 3 bases, with 7 bases lying between them. Germline V gene lookup returns CDR1 SGHVS and CDR2 FQNEAQ. CDR3 length: 13 amino acids. CDR3 bases: TGTGCCAGCAGCTCACAGAATGGAAACACCATATATTTT. Protein: CASSSQNGNTIYF.

The chain links TRBV7-8 to TRBJ2-5; TRBD1 aligns across 11 bases. CDR3 length equals 13 residues. From germline, CDR1 is SGHVS and CDR2 FQNEAQ. V gave up 4 bases and J gave up 5 bases; unmatched junction bases: 0. CDR3 in DNA: TGTGCCAGCAGCTGGACAGGGGGCGAGACCCAGTACTTC. This gives the protein CASSWTGGETQYF.

Only a few counts were recorded for this clone. CDR3 coding DNA: TGCAGCGTTGACTTGACTGCTTTCGGACTAGCGGGACTTGAGCAGTTCTTC. This codes for CSVDLTAFGLAGLEQFF. The chain is built from TRBV29-1 and TRBJ2-1; TRBD2 matches 12 bases. The junction had 15 bases not matched to a gene; V was cut back by 3 bases and J by 9 bases. The CDR3 totals 17 residues. CDR1 is SQVTM, CDR2 ANQGSEA, per germline.

This clone appeared a few times. V and J are TRBV25-1 and TRBJ1-1, with D tentatively TRBD1 (6 bases). Germline V gives CDR1 MGHDK, CDR2 SYGVNS. This CDR3 spans 13 amino acids. V lost 6 bases and J 6 bases, leaving 14 bases between the germline ends. CDR3 in DNA: TGTGCCAGCAGGGCGGGGGGCCGGGCTGAAGCTTTCTTT. This gives the protein CASRAGGRAEAFF.

The chain carries TRBV7-3 and TRBJ2-7; 8 nucleotides agree with TRBD2. Germline CDR1 reads SGHTA; CDR2 reads FQGTGA. CDR3 length: 13 residues. The ends lost 5 bases at V and 6 bases at J; junction bases unmatched: 6. This chain's CDR3 is CASSPERESEQYF. As DNA, the CDR3 is TGTGCCAGCAGCCCCGAGCGGGAGAGCGAGCAGTACTTC.

Here the CDR3 reads CASSRIRDNLAKNIQYF. The CDR3 DNA reads as TGTGCCAGCAGTCGCATTCGGGACAACCTAGCCAAAAACATTCAGTACTTC. The gene calls are TRBV28 and TRBJ2-4, with D possibly TRBD1 on 6 matching bases. V lost 5 bases and J lost 0, with 17 bases in between. Germline values: CDR1 MDHEN, CDR2 SYDVKM. CDR3 length: 17 residues. Using reference TRBV28 and TRBJ2-4 for the parts outside the CDR3, the full variable domain is DVKVTQSSRYLVKRTGEKVFLECVQDMDHENMFWYRQDPGLGLRLIYFSYDVKMKEKGDIPEGYSVSREKKERFSLILESASTNQTSMYLCASSRIRDNLAKNIQYFGAGTRLSVL.

The chain is built from TRBV6-1 and TRBJ2-7; TRBD1 matches at 9 bases. Germline CDR1 MNHNS, CDR2 SASEGT. The CDR3 has 13 residues. The J segment lost 6 bases and the V segment lost 7 bases, leaving 7 bases of the junction unmatched. For the CDR3, the DNA is TGTGCCAGCACTTTGGACAGGGGAACCGAGCAGTACTTC. It codes for CASTLDRGTEQYF.

In its sample, this clone was seen a few times. This chain joins TRBV2 and TRBJ2-3; tentatively, D is TRBD2 (5 bases). V was cut by 6 bases and J by 3 bases, with 10 bases left in between. In germline, CDR1 is SNHLY, CDR2 FYNNEI. There are 13 residues in the CDR3. The DNA of the CDR3 is TGTGCCAGCAGCCCGGACTGGACAGATACGCAGTATTTT. It is translated as CASSPDWTDTQYF.

This clone was seen a few times. The chain uses TRBV6-6 and TRBJ1-1, with a possible D match to TRBD1 (5 bases). Germline CDR1 reads MNHNY; CDR2 reads SVGAGI (reference sequence). The CDR3 length is 14 residues. V lost 11 bases to trimming and J lost 1 base, with 17 bases between them. The CDR3 loop reads CAAHLGQGNTEAFF. DNA of the CDR3: TGTGCCGCTCACTTGGGGCAGGGGAACACTGAAGCTTTCTTT.

The gene calls are TRBV5-1 and TRBJ1-4; 8 nucleotides line up with TRBD1. The germline V gene has CDR1 SGHRS and CDR2 YFSETQ. The V gene end was trimmed by 3 bases and the J gene end by 5 bases; junction bases not matched to a gene: 3. The CDR3 contains 14 residues. DNA of the CDR3: TGCGCCAGCAGCTCCAGACAGGGGAATGAAAAACTGTTTTTT. Its translation: CASSSRQGNEKLFF.

This chain's CDR3 is CATSYGRVINEKLFF. DNA for the CDR3: TGTGCCACCAGCTATGGGCGGGTCATTAATGAAAAACTGTTTTTT. This chain uses TRBV15 with TRBJ1-4; D call uncertain. Trimming removed 5 bases from V and 4 bases from J, with 14 bases in between. The CDR3 totals 15 residues. Germline V gives CDR1 LNHNV, CDR2 YYDKDF (reference sequence).

J is TRBJ1-5 and V is TRBV4-1; D possibly corresponds to TRBD1 (6 bases). Germline lookup yields CDR1 MGHRA and CDR2 YSYEKL. The CDR3 length is 15 residues. The V end lost 3 bases, the J end lost 11 bases, and 20 bases lay between the germline ends. The CDR3 nucleotides are TGCGCCAGCAGCCACCACACAGGGATGATCTTCGCCCAGCATTTT. It is translated as CASSHHTGMIFAQHF.

This clone was seen a few times. This sequence joins TRBV5-6 and TRBJ2-1, with TRBD2 matching over 12 bases. V gave up 3 bases and J gave up 7 bases; unmatched junction bases: 8. The CDR3 runs 16 residues. Germline CDR1 reads SGHDT; CDR2 reads YYEEEE. The CDR3 loop is CASSSQTSGRLNEQFF. The CDR3 DNA reads TGTGCCAGCAGCTCACAGACTAGCGGGAGACTAAATGAGCAGTTCTTC.

This sequence joins TRBV19 and TRBJ2-1; 10 bases fit TRBD2. V dropped 1 base and J dropped 6; count of bases not matched to a gene: 3. The germline V gene has CDR1 LNHDA and CDR2 SQIVND (reference sequence). The CDR3 spans 15 residues. The CDR3 region is CASSIGTSGLNEQFF. CDR3 DNA: TGTGCCAGTAGTATAGGGACTAGCGGCCTCAATGAGCAGTTCTTC.

This clone was seen a few times. The chain is built from TRBV6-5 and TRBJ2-7; D may be TRBD1 (6 bases). The length of the CDR3 is 15 residues. The V end was cut by 5 bases, the J end by 4 bases, with 18 bases between. Germline-derived CDR1 and CDR2 are MNHEY and SVGAGI. The CDR3 loop is CASSKRTVLFYEQYF. DNA for the CDR3: TGTGCCAGCAGTAAAAGGACAGTTCTTTTTTACGAGCAGTACTTC.

The chain couples TRBV5-1 to TRBJ2-1, with TRBD2 matching 8 bases. Germline CDR1 is SGHRS and CDR2 is YFSETQ. V was pared by 0 bases and J by 6 bases, with 8 bases of the junction left unmatched. There are 16 residues in the CDR3. In nucleotides, the CDR3 is TGCGCCAGCAGCTTGGGGGTCGGGAGGGGTCGCAATGAGCAGTTCTTC. This sequence encodes CASSLGVGRGRNEQFF.

In this sample, this clone turned up a few times. The V gene is TRBV15, the J gene TRBJ1-1; D is possibly TRBD1 (5 bases). Germline CDR1 reads LNHNV; CDR2 reads YYDKDF (reference sequence). V lost 5 bases to trimming and J lost 6 bases, with 16 bases between them. The CDR3 spans 14 residues. The CDR3 region has the DNA TGTGCCACCAGCCGTACCACCTTGACAGCTGAAGCTTTCTTT. It encodes CATSRTTLTAEAFF.

The chain employs TRBV5-1 and TRBJ2-1, with 10 bases identical to TRBD2. The CDR3 runs to 15 residues. CDR1 is SGHRS, CDR2 YFSETQ, per germline. J lost 7 bases, V lost 4 bases, and 8 bases had no gene match. The CDR3 here is CASSQQREGSNEQFF. The CDR3 DNA follows: TGCGCCAGCAGCCAACAGCGGGAGGGGTCGAATGAGCAGTTCTTC.

This clone has just a few counts. CDR3 loop: CASRPSGNTGELFF. The DNA for the CDR3 is TGTGCCAGCAGACCTAGCGGTAACACCGGGGAGCTGTTTTTT. This chain links TRBV9 with TRBJ2-2; TRBD2 matches at 7 bases. The trim removed 5 bases at V and 2 bases at J, leaving 3 bases unmatched. Germline lookup yields CDR1 SGDLS and CDR2 YYNGEE. The CDR3 totals 14 residues.

Only a few counts were recorded for this clone. The chain couples TRBV5-1 to TRBJ2-7, with D tentatively TRBD2 (6 bases). This CDR3 has 16 residues. From germline, CDR1 is SGHRS and CDR2 YFSETQ. Deletions cut 4 bases from V and 2 bases from J, with 19 bases between. The CDR3: CASSHPPGLQTYEQYF. CDR3 bases: TGCGCCAGCAGCCACCCCCCGGGACTGCAGACCTACGAGCAGTACTTC.

This clone has a handful of counts. The CDR3 sequence is CASSPSGSSYNEQFF. Here the CDR3 DNA reads TGCGCCAGCAGCCCAAGCGGTAGCTCCTACAATGAGCAGTTCTTC. The chain has TRBV5-1 and TRBJ2-1, with D possibly matching TRBD2 (5 bases). The CDR3 is 15 residues long. Germline V lookup: CDR1 SGHRS, CDR2 YFSETQ. V was pared by 4 bases and J by 0 bases, with 11 bases between.

Here the CDR3 reads CASSRDRGSYQPQHF. The CDR3 DNA is TGTGCCAGCAGCCGAGACAGGGGGTCATATCAGCCCCAGCATTTT. This chain uses TRBV4-2 with TRBJ1-5, with TRBD1 matching over 9 bases. Per the germline V gene, CDR1 is LGHNA and CDR2 is YNFKEQ. J lost 5 bases, V lost 4 bases, and 6 bases had no gene match. The CDR3 consists of 15 residues.

The rearrangement joins TRBV6-5 to TRBJ1-1; TRBD1 might be the D (5 bases). The CDR3 extends over 15 amino acids. V shed 0 bases and J shed 4 bases, with 12 bases lying between them. Per germline, CDR1 MNHEY and CDR2 SVGAGI. CDR3 sequence reads: CASSYSAQAPTEAFF. DNA of the CDR3: TGTGCCAGCAGTTACTCGGCACAGGCACCCACTGAAGCTTTCTTT.

Only one count was recorded for this clone. The chain has TRBV11-1 and TRBJ1-1; possibly TRBD1 for D (6 bases). From germline, CDR1 is SGHAT and CDR2 FQDESV (reference sequence). V lost 7 bases and J 4 bases, leaving 19 bases between the germline ends. The CDR3 is 15 amino acids. The CDR3 loop is CASTRGDAGVTEAFF. The CDR3 coding sequence is TGTGCCAGCACCAGAGGAGACGCAGGGGTCACTGAAGCTTTCTTT.

The chain recombines TRBV14 with TRBJ2-7, with D possibly matching TRBD2 (5 bases). There are 14 residues in the CDR3. Trimming removed 1 base at V and 7 bases at J, with 14 bases between. CDR1 is SGHDN, CDR2 FVKESK, per germline. The CDR3 loop is CASSQGLAHWEQYF. DNA of the CDR3: TGTGCCAGCAGCCAAGGTCTAGCCCACTGGGAGCAGTACTTC.

The V call is TRBV28, the J call TRBJ1-2; D not certain. This CDR3 region has 12 residues. V lost 2 bases and J 8 bases, leaving 9 bases between the germline ends. Germline CDR1 reads MDHEN; CDR2 reads SYDVKM. CDR3 sequence: CASSLGRGGYTF. The CDR3 region has the DNA TGTGCCAGCAGTTTAGGCCGCGGGGGCTACACCTTC.

This clone came up a few times. The chain combines TRBV28 with TRBJ2-1; TRBD2 might be the D (5 bases). The CDR3 runs to 12 residues. V was trimmed by 1 base and J by 15 bases, leaving 13 bases between them. In germline, CDR1 is MDHEN, CDR2 SYDVKM. The CDR3 DNA follows: TGTGCCAGCAGTTTATCAGGCGGACTTCCGTTCTTC. The encoded protein is CASSLSGGLPFF.